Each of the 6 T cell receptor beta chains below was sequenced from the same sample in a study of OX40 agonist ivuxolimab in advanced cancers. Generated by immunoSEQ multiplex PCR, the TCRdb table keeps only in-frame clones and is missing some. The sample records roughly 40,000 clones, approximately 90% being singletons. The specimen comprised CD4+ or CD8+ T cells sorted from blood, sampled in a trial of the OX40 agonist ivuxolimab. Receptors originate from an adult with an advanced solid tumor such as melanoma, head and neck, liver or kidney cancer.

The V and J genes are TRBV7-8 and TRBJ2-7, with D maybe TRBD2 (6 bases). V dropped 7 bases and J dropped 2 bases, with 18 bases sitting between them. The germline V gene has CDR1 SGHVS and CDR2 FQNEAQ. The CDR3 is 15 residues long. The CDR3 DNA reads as TGTGCCAGCATCCCGGGGTCTAGCGAGACCTACGAGCAGTACTTC. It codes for CASIPGSSETYEQYF.

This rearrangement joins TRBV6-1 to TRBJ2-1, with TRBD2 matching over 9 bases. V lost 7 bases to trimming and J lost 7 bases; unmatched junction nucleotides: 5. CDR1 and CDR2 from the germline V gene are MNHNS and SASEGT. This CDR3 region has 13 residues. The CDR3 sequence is CASNEREVNEQFF. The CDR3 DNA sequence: TGTGCCAGCAACGAGCGGGAGGTGAATGAGCAGTTCTTC.

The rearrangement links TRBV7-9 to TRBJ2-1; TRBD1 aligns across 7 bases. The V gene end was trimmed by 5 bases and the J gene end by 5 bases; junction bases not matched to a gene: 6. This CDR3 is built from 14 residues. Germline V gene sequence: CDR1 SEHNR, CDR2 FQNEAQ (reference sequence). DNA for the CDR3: TGTGCCAGCAGCCCCACGGACAGGAACAATGAGCAGTTCTTC. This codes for CASSPTDRNNEQFF.

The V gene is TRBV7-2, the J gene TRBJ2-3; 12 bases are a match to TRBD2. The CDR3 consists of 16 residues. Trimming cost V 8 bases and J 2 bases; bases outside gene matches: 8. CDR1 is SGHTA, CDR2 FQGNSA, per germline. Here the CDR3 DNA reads TGTGCCAGCCTATCCCCTAGCGGGAGGGCCACAGATACGCAGTATTTT. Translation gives CASLSPSGRATDTQYF.

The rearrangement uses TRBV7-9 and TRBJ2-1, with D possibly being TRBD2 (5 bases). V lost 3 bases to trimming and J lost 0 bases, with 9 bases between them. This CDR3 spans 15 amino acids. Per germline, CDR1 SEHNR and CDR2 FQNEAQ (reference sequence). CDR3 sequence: CASSLGASSYNEQFF. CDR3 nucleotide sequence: TGTGCCAGCAGCTTGGGAGCGAGCTCCTACAATGAGCAGTTCTTC.

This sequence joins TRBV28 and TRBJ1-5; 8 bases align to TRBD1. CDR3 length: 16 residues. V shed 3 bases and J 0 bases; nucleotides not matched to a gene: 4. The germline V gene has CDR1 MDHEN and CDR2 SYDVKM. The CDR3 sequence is CASSFWTGHSNQPQHF. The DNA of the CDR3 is TGTGCCAGCAGTTTTTGGACAGGGCATAGCAATCAGCCCCAGCATTTT. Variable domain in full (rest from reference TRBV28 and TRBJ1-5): DVKVTQSSRYLVKRTGEKVFLECVQDMDHENMFWYRQDPGLGLRLIYFSYDVKMKEKGDIPEGYSVSREKKERFSLILESASTNQTSMYLCASSFWTGHSNQPQHFGDGTRLSIL.